Following are 2 T cell receptor beta chains from one sample sequenced in a study of beta chain features in type 1 diabetes. General study findings and limits: Within each of all four CD4+ subsets, Type 1 diabetes patients had TCRB CDR3s that were moderately but significantly shorter.

Of the isolated RNA, all was reverse transcribed, and so the sequenced material was expressed TCRB transcripts. The repertoire was sequenced with immunoSEQ multiplex PCR; TCRdb's copy has only in-frame clones and lacks some. The sample lists a few hundred thousand clones; around 13% were seen once. These receptors have no identified antigens. Sequenced input: naive CD4+ T cells from blood. Receptors were obtained from a man younger than 45 with type 1 diabetes.

The chain links TRBV7-9 to TRBJ1-4, with a weak D call TRBD1 (6 bases). V was shortened by 5 bases and J by 7 bases, with 11 bases between the two germline ends. The CDR3 contains 13 residues. Germline lookup yields CDR1 SEHNR and CDR2 FQNEAQ (reference sequence). The CDR3 DNA follows: TGTGCCAGCAGCGTCCAGGGGAGTGAAAAACTGTTTTTT. Its protein product is CASSVQGSEKLFF.

J is TRBJ1-2 and V is TRBV7-2, with D unclear. Germline lookup yields CDR1 SGHTA and CDR2 FQGNSA. Trimming removed 4 bases from V and 0 bases from J, with 9 bases in between. The CDR3 covers 14 residues. The CDR3 here is CASSSPQPNYGYTF. The CDR3 coding sequence is TGTGCCAGCAGCTCACCACAGCCTAACTATGGCTACACCTTC.